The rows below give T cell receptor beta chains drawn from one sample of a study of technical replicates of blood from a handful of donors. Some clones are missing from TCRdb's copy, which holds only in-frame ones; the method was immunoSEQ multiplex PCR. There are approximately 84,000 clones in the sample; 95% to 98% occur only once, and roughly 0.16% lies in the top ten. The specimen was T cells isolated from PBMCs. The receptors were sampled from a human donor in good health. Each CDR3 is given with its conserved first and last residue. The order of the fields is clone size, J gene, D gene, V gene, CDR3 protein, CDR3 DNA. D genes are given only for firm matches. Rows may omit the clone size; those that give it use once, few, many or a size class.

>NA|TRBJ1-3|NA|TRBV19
CASSIEVGNTIYF
TGTGCCAGTAGTATCGAGGTCGGAAACACCATATATTTT
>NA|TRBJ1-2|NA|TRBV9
CASSVETAPDGYTF
TGTGCCAGCAGCGTAGAAACAGCCCCGGATGGCTACACCTTC
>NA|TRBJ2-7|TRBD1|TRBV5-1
CASNLGTGGREQYF
TGCGCCAGCAACCTCGGGACAGGGGGAAGGGAGCAGTACTTC
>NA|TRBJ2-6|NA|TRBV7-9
CASSPVSGSGANVLTF
TGTGCCAGCAGCCCGGTATCAGGATCCGGGGCCAACGTCCTGACTTTC
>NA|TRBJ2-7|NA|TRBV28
CASSTSPPEDEQYF
TGTGCCAGCAGTACTAGCCCACCGGAAGACGAGCAGTACTTC
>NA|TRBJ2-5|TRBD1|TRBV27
CASRYRGTETQYF
TGTGCCAGCCGGTACAGGGGGACGGAGACCCAGTACTTC
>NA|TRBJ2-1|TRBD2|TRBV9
CASSVGGANEQFF
TGTGCCAGCAGCGTCGGGGGGGCGAATGAGCAGTTCTTC
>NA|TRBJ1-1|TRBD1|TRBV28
CASRGLFLGGGWTEAFF
TGTGCCAGCAGGGGCTTATTTTTAGGGGGCGGGTGGACTGAAGCTTTCTTT
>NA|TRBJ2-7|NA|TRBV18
CASSSGVGPYEQYF
TGTGCCAGCTCTTCGGGAGTTGGCCCGTACGAGCAGTACTTC
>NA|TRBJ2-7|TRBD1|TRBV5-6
CASRGTGGAYEQYF
TGTGCCAGCAGGGGGACAGGGGGGGCCTACGAGCAGTACTTC
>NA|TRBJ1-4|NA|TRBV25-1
CASGHGVISEKLFF
TGTGCCAGCGGACATGGTGTGATTAGTGAAAAACTGTTTTTT
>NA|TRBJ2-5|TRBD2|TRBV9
CASSVGRRGGETQYF
TGTGCCAGCAGCGTAGGCAGACGGGGGGGGGAGACCCAGTACTTC
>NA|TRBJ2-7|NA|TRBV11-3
CASSATNDRWSYEQYF
TGTGCCAGCAGCGCCACAAACGACAGGTGGTCCTACGAGCAGTACTTC
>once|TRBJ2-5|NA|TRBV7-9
CASSPGMGYQETQYF
TGTGCCAGCAGCCCGGGGATGGGGTACCAAGAGACCCAGTACTTC
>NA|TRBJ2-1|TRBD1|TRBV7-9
CASSQTGVSYNEQFF
TGTGCCAGCAGCCAAACAGGGGTATCCTACAATGAGCAGTTCTTC
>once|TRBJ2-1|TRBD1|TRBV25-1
CASSESGTGNNNEQFF
TGTGCCAGCAGTGAGAGTGGGACAGGTAATAACAATGAGCAGTTCTTC
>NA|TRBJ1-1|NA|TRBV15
CATSLRDMNTEAFF
TGTGCCACCAGCCTGCGGGATATGAACACTGAAGCTTTCTTT
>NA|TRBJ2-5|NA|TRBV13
CASSLVGGRQETQYF
TGTGCCAGCAGCTTAGTGGGGGGGCGGCAAGAGACCCAGTACTTC
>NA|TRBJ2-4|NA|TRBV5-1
CASSPFAPLDTKNIQYF
TGCGCCAGCAGCCCATTTGCTCCCCTAGATACCAAAAACATTCAGTACTTC
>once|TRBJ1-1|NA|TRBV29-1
CSVLRPAEAFF
TGCAGCGTTCTCAGGCCAGCCGAAGCTTTCTTT
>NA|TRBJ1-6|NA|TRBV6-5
CASQLAGLNSPLHF
TGTGCCAGTCAATTGGCAGGGTTAAATTCACCCCTCCACTTT
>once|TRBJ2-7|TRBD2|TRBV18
CASSSPLAGGTYEQYF
TGTGCCAGCTCATCCCCCTTAGCGGGAGGCACCTACGAGCAGTACTTC
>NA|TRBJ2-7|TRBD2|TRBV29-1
CSVGLAGYYEQYF
TGCAGCGTTGGGCTAGCGGGATACTACGAGCAGTACTTC
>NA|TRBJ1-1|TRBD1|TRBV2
CASSPGQGYLNTEAFF
TGTGCCAGCAGTCCGGGACAGGGCTACTTGAACACTGAAGCTTTCTTT
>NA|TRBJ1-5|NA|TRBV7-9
CASSPGNQPQHF
TGTGCCAGCAGTCCGGGAAATCAGCCCCAGCATTTT
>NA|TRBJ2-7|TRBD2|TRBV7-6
CASSQGLAGNEQYF
TGTGCCAGCAGCCAGGGACTAGCGGGAAACGAGCAGTACTTC
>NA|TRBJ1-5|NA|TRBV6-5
CASSYRGYQPQHF
TGTGCCAGCAGTTACAGGGGGTATCAGCCCCAGCATTTT
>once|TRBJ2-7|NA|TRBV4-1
CASSQGRGTYEQYF
TGCGCCAGCAGCCAAGGTCGCGGAACCTACGAGCAGTACTTC
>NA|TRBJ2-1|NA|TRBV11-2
CASSQVLANTGHNEQFF
TGTGCCAGCAGCCAGGTGTTAGCTAACACAGGTCACAATGAGCAGTTCTTC
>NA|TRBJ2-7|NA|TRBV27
CASRGEGWGGYEQYF
TGTGCCAGCAGGGGCGAAGGGTGGGGCGGCTACGAGCAGTACTTC
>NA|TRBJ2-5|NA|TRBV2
CASSEERGGTQYF
TGTGCCAGCAGTGAAGAAAGGGGGGGGACCCAGTACTTC
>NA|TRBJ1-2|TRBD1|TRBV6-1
CASPGQGIYGYTF
TGTGCCAGTCCAGGACAGGGCATTTATGGCTACACCTTC
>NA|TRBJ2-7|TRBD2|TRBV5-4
CASSLGLAGSEQYF
TGTGCCAGCAGCTTGGGGCTAGCGGGTAGCGAGCAGTACTTC
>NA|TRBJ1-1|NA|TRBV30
CAWTVNTEAFF
TGTGCCTGGACTGTGAACACTGAAGCTTTCTTT
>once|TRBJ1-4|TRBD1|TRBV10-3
CATTGTGNEKLFF
TGTGCCACCACCGGGACAGGGAATGAAAAACTGTTTTTT
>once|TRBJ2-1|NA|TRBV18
CASHGLREGRNEQFF
TGTGCCAGCCATGGGCTGCGGGAAGGGCGCAATGAGCAGTTCTTC
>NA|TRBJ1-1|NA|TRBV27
CASSLGRNTEAFF
TGTGCCAGCAGTTTAGGGCGGAACACTGAAGCTTTCTTT
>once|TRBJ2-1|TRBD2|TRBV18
CASSPIGGRVNNEQFF
TGTGCCAGCTCACCAATAGGCGGGAGAGTCAACAATGAGCAGTTCTTC
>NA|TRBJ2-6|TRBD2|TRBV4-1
CASSPTSGRLLLWAGANVLTF
TGCGCCAGCAGCCCGACTAGCGGGAGGCTTCTCCTCTGGGCTGGGGCCAACGTCCTGACTTTC
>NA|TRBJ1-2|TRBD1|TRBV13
CASSSLLGQGAHYGYTF
TGTGCCAGCAGCTCTCTCTTGGGACAGGGGGCACACTATGGCTACACCTTC
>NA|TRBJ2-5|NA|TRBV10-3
CAILQGVAAQYF
TGTGCCATTTTACAGGGTGTCGCGGCCCAGTACTTC
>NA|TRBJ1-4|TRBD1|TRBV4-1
CASSQDRDSSEKLFF
TGCGCCAGCAGCCAAGATCGGGACAGCAGCGAAAAACTGTTTTTT
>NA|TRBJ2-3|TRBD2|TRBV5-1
CASRSSGDVSDTQYF
TGCGCCAGCAGGTCTAGCGGGGACGTCTCAGATACGCAGTATTTT
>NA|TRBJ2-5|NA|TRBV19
CASSVPGTLGTQYF
TGTGCCAGTAGTGTTCCCGGGACACTGGGGACCCAGTACTTC
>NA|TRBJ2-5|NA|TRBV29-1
CSVVPGGHQETQYF
TGCAGCGTTGTTCCAGGGGGGCACCAAGAGACCCAGTACTTC
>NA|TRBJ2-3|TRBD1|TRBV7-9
CASSLDRGTDTQYF
TGTGCCAGCAGCCTAGACAGGGGCACAGATACGCAGTATTTT
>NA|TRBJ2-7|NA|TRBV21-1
CASSSPGQGAYEQYF
TGTGCCAGCAGCAGCCCCGGACAGGGGGCCTACGAGCAGTACTTC
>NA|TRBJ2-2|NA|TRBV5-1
CASSLEQPATGELFF
TGCGCCAGCAGCTTGGAACAGCCGGCCACCGGGGAGCTGTTTTTT
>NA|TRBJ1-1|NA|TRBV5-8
CASSPRTGINTEAFF
TGTGCCAGCAGCCCCCGGACGGGGATCAACACTGAAGCTTTCTTT
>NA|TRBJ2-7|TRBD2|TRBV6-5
CASSLQLAGAYEQYF
TGTGCCAGCAGTTTACAACTAGCGGGGGCCTACGAGCAGTACTTC